What follows describes a single TCR beta chain. Its cognate antigen has yet to be identified. No base-level quality is on record; no much larger clone is a single base apart. V is cut by 2 bases and J by 3 bases, and the space between the germline ends is 17 bases. There are 16 amino acids in the CDR3, from cysteine to phenylalanine inclusive. Just CDR3 DNA is preserved here, 48 bases in frame from base 1. According to the germline V gene, CDR1 reads SGHVS and CDR2 reads FQNEAQ. TCR CDR3 regions were amplified from genomic DNA by multiplex PCR using the deep immunoSEQ assay. Extracted genomic DNA from each cell subset was distributed evenly across all wells of several immunoSEQ 96-well plates, and each plate was treated as a replicate. For sorted subsets, approximately 200 ng of genomic DNA, equivalent to some 30,000 T cell genomes, went into each replicate PCR. Purified libraries were quantified with a Qubit 3.0 fluorometer, sized on a Bioanalyzer 2100, and re-quantified with the KAPA Library Quantification kit. Every immunoSEQ 96-well plate was sequenced on a dedicated single-read 150-cycle Illumina NextSeq 550 flow cell. On the authors' methods: The immunoSEQ output contained only junctional sequences without quality scores, so filtering could not match that applied to full-length reads. Sequences were annotated with PyIR, a Python wrapper for IgBLAST v1.9, and V/J genes and CDR3 were assigned using IMGT germline references. Reads with weak V/J assignments (E-value above 1e-6), missing CDR3, stop codons, out-of-frame junctions, or ambiguous translated residues were removed. V3J clonotypes were defined as sequences sharing an identical inferred V gene, J gene, and CDR3 amino acid sequence. Percentage overlap between repertoires was calculated by dividing the number of shared unique clonotypes by the size of the smaller repertoire. Three approaches were used to assess repertoire richness: RTK rarefaction, the Chao1 estimator, and Recon v2.1 estimates of unobserved clonotypes. Generation probabilities for all TCRbeta clonotypes obtained by the gDNA method from a handful of donors were computed using OLGA. As stored in TCRdb, this immuneACCESS dataset retains in-frame rearrangements with V and J assigned. A fraction of the clones does not appear; measured against another copy, unresolved V genes explain less than half of the discrepancy, and the remainder lacks a known reason. The V and J calls and clone size come from that table; D and trimming were worked out from the DNA. Recorded for this sample are more than 550,000 clones; roughly 94% of them occurred a single time. The top ten constitute 24% of the sample.

This record belongs to a study of shared clonotypes between healthy human individuals (dated by TCRdb to the early 2020s). For the wider study: The cohort comprised a couple of women and a few men aged 18 to 49 years. For each donor, CD4 naive and CD4 memory were each given three plates, CD8 naive was given two plates, and CD8 memory was given one plate. To estimate repertoire size and how much clonotype sharing occurs between individuals, the study deeply sequenced the blood TCR repertoires of several healthy adults. Libraries were prepared and TCR repertoires were sequenced by different laboratories using diverse techniques, in order to increase sequencing depth and limit assay-specific biases. Per donor, leukapheresis produced somewhere between about 0.85 and 10 billion PBMCs. The paper as a whole reports these results and caveats: Pairwise subsampling led to the expectation that sequencing depth would affect the degree of clonotype sharing among donors. Compared with non-shared clonotypes, clonotypes shared by all four sorted-subset donors had higher generation probabilities. Incomplete sequencing was indicated by rarefaction of sorted-subset datasets, despite the large sequencing depth. Around 5.4% of naive CD4, 3% to 4% of naive CD8, roughly 2.4% of memory CD4, and less than 0.45% of memory CD8 clonotypes were shared across several donors. Sampling was restricted to blood, and TCR repertoires in tissues likely differ from the TCR repertoires found in blood. Naive subsets generally had larger estimated clonotype richness than memory subsets. Because the study included only a small number of donors, the genetic and exposure-history diversity represented was limited.

CD8 naive samples consisted of CD45RO-negative cells that were positively selected for CCR7, yielding a CD45RA+CCR7+ population without TemRA cells. Donors were healthy HIV-negative adults with no recently reported acute infections or vaccinations. Only Caucasian adults living in Nashville, Tennessee, USA were represented among the donors. Blood was obtained by leukapheresis, after which PBMCs were separated by Ficoll-Histopaque density gradient centrifugation and cryopreserved in liquid nitrogen vapor phase. Analytical flow cytometry was used to check the purity and quantity of every magnetically sorted T cell population. From each sorted fraction, genomic DNA was isolated and quantified by UV absorbance on a Nanodrop 2000c.

The sequenced sample was naive CD8+ T cells sorted from blood. In light of the paper, this sample's cell subset or site label describes: CD45RA+CCR7+. The sequence was obtained from a man in his thirties or forties in good health. This receptor chain uses TRBV7-8 and TRBJ2-7; no D segment can be confidently identified. The DNA sequence follows: TGTGCCAGCAGCTTACCCCCTTCGGGCGGAGACTACGAGCAGTACTTC. Its product reads: CASSLPPSGGDYEQYF. Reference TRBV7-8 and TRBJ2-7 genes cover what lies past the CDR3, so the full variable domain is GAGVSQSPRYKVAKRGQDVALRCDPISGHVSLFWYQQALGQGPEFLTYFQNEAQLDKSGLPSDRFFAERPEGSVSTLKIQRTQQEDSAVYLCASSLPPSGGDYEQYFGPGTRLTVT.